The 22 T cell receptor beta chains below all came from one sample that was sequenced in a study of shared clonotypes between healthy human individuals. Profiling relied on immunoSEQ multiplex PCR, and the TCRdb table lists in-frame clones only, not all of them. In the table there are hundreds of thousands of clones, 97% of which are singletons. The specimen sequenced was naive CD4+ T cells sorted from blood. Subset of the sample: CD45RA+ positively selected. Receptors originate from a woman in her 30s in good health.

The CDR3 reads CATSGLALQETQYF. DNA of the CDR3: TGTGCCACGTCGGGACTAGCGCTACAAGAGACCCAGTACTTC. The chain recombines TRBV28 with TRBJ2-5, with 10 bases lining up with TRBD2. V shed 10 bases, J shed 2 bases, and the junction held 7 bases outside the gene matches. CDR3 length equals 14 residues. CDR1 MDHEN and CDR2 SYDVKM come from the germline V gene. Full variable domain (rest looked up from reference TRBV28 and TRBJ2-5): DVKVTQSSRYLVKRTGEKVFLECVQDMDHENMFWYRQDPGLGLRLIYFSYDVKMKEKGDIPEGYSVSREKKERFSLILESASTNQTSMYLCATSGLALQETQYFGPGTRLLVL.

The chain links TRBV11-3 to TRBJ2-1; 7 bases are a match to TRBD2. CDR1 is SGHNT, CDR2 YENEEA, per germline. There are 16 residues in the CDR3. The ends lost 5 bases at V and 0 bases at J; junction bases unmatched: 7. Here the CDR3 DNA reads TGTGCCAGCAGCGTAGTCGCGGGAGCCTCCTACAATGAGCAGTTCTTC. Translated, it gives CASSVVAGASYNEQFF.

The CDR3: CASSALRSGYQETQYF. CDR3 DNA sequence: TGTGCCAGCAGCGCCCTTCGTAGCGGGTACCAAGAGACCCAGTACTTC. The chain joins TRBV9 to TRBJ2-5; TRBD2 matches at 7 bases. Germline values: CDR1 SGDLS, CDR2 YYNGEE. The CDR3 consists of 16 residues. J gave up 0 bases and V 3 bases, and 8 bases lay outside the gene matches. The full variable domain, rest sourced from reference TRBV9 and TRBJ2-5, is DSGVTQTPKHLITATGQRVTLRCSPRSGDLSVYWYQQSLDQGLQFLIQYYNGEERAKGNILERFSAQQFPDLHSELNLSSLELGDSALYFCASSALRSGYQETQYFGPGTRLLVL.

V usage is TRBV4-1 and J usage is TRBJ2-5; D remains ambiguous. The J call is uncertain, as TRBJ2-7 better fits the DNA end. Germline values: CDR1 MGHRA, CDR2 YSYEKL. This CDR3 is 15 amino acids long. The CDR3 coding sequence is TGCGCCAGCAGCCGAGACTTGCAGGATTTTTACGAGCAGTACTTC. Protein: CASSRDLQDFYEQYF.

The chain carries TRBV14 and TRBJ1-4, with a tentative D call TRBD1 (5 bases). The CDR3 sequence is 19 residues long. Per germline, CDR1 SGHDN and CDR2 FVKESK. Deletions cut 0 bases from V and 5 bases from J, with 22 bases between. CDR3 coding DNA: TGTGCCAGCAGCCAAGAAGAAGTCGCCCAGGGACTTAGGAATGAAAAACTGTTTTTT. Its translation: CASSQEEVAQGLRNEKLFF.

V usage is TRBV9 and J usage is TRBJ2-3, with 7 bases matching TRBD2. CDR1 SGDLS and CDR2 YYNGEE come from the germline V gene. V dropped 0 bases and J dropped 0; count of bases not matched to a gene: 19. The CDR3 runs 21 residues. CDR3 region: CASSVGLLAVDPRPSTDTQYF. Here the CDR3 DNA reads TGTGCCAGCAGCGTAGGGCTGCTAGCGGTCGACCCGCGACCCAGCACAGATACGCAGTATTTT.

The rearrangement joins TRBV23-1 to TRBJ2-3, with 8 positions matching TRBD1. TRBV23-1 is treated as an ORF (open reading frame) with a function not yet certain. This CDR3 has 19 amino acids. Trimming cost V 0 bases and J 0 bases; bases outside gene matches: 11. The CDR3, as DNA: TGCGCCAGCAGTCAATCTTCGGACAGGGCACACCTTAGCACAGATACGCAGTATTTT. Its translation: CASSQSSDRAHLSTDTQYF.

This clone has just one count. J is TRBJ2-1 and V is TRBV11-3; D is unclear. The CDR3 is 14 residues long. Trimming shortened V by 2 bases and J by 0 bases, and 5 bases separated the two germline ends. Germline V lookup: CDR1 SGHNT, CDR2 YENEEA. The CDR3 nucleotides read TGTGCCAGCAGCTTACAGAGCTCCTACAATGAGCAGTTCTTC. It translates to CASSLQSSYNEQFF.

V usage is TRBV18 and J usage is TRBJ2-3; 10 bases map to TRBD2. Unmatched junction bases numbered 7, after V lost 4 bases and J lost 0 bases. Germline V lookup: CDR1 KGHSH, CDR2 LQKENI. The CDR3 consists of 17 residues. CDR3 residues: CASSQGLAAPSTDTQYF. In nucleotides, the CDR3 is TGTGCCAGCTCACAAGGACTAGCGGCCCCTAGCACAGATACGCAGTATTTT.

The V and J genes are TRBV11-2 and TRBJ2-7; tentatively, D is TRBD2 (5 bases). There are 14 residues in the CDR3. The V gene lost 5 bases and the J gene lost 7 bases, with 18 bases spanning the gap. Germline V lookup: CDR1 SGHAT, CDR2 FQNNGV. The chain's CDR3 is CASSARRQVAEQYF. In DNA, the CDR3 is TGTGCCAGCAGCGCACGCCGGCAAGTAGCGGAGCAGTACTTC.

The chain uses TRBV18 and TRBJ2-7; D not certain. This CDR3 is 13 amino acids long. CDR1 is KGHSH, CDR2 LQKENI, per germline. V was pared by 2 bases and J by 3 bases, with 8 bases between. In DNA, the CDR3 is TGTGCCAGCTCACCATCGGCTCTCTACGAGCAGTACTTC. Translation gives CASSPSALYEQYF.

The chain uses TRBV11-2 and TRBJ2-1; 11 bases fit TRBD2. Germline V gives CDR1 SGHAT, CDR2 FQNNGV. The CDR3 sequence is 15 residues long. The V and J ends lost 5 bases and 4 bases, in that order; junction bases with no gene match: 4. CDR3 amino acids: CASSLTSGTYNEQFF. The CDR3 DNA sequence: TGTGCCAGCAGCCTGACTAGCGGGACTTACAATGAGCAGTTCTTC.

As to this clone: This sample includes further DNA sequences coding for the same CDR3. The chain has TRBV5-1 and TRBJ1-5; 8 bases match TRBD1. The CDR3 is 14 residues long. Germline V gene lookup returns CDR1 SGHRS and CDR2 YFSETQ. The V gene end was trimmed by 4 bases and the J gene end by 4 bases; junction bases not matched to a gene: 4. Written as DNA, the CDR3 is TGCGCCAGCAGCCCTACAGGGGGAAATCAGCCCCAGCATTTT. Protein: CASSPTGGNQPQHF.

The chain carries TRBV2 and TRBJ1-1; the D is unclear. This CDR3 contains 14 residues. Germline V gene data show CDR1 as SNHLY and CDR2 as FYNNEI. The germline V and J ends were trimmed by 5 bases and 0 bases, with 10 bases remaining between them. In DNA form, the CDR3 reads TGTGCCAGCAGTTCTGAGGGTATGAACACTGAAGCTTTCTTT. This sequence encodes CASSSEGMNTEAFF.

The J gene is TRBJ1-1, the V gene TRBV28, with 8 bases lining up with TRBD1. The germline V gene encodes CDR1 MDHEN and CDR2 SYDVKM. V lost 8 bases to trimming and J lost 10 bases; unmatched junction nucleotides: 3. CDR3 length: 10 residues. CDR3 loop: CASQQGGAFF. CDR3 nucleotides: TGTGCCAGCCAACAGGGGGGAGCTTTCTTT.

This clone was counted a single time. The same CDR3 also results from other DNA sequences found in this sample. The chain joins TRBV7-2 to TRBJ2-7; D not resolved. The length of the CDR3 is 12 residues. Trimming removed 2 bases from V and 3 bases from J, with 5 bases in between. Germline loops: CDR1 SGHTA, CDR2 FQGNSA. The CDR3 protein is CASSLTGYEQYF. CDR3 in DNA: TGTGCCAGCAGCTTAACTGGCTACGAGCAGTACTTC.

The chain recombines TRBV5-6 with TRBJ2-3; 12 nucleotides line up with TRBD2. The CDR3 is 16 residues long. Trimming cost V 1 base and J 3 bases; bases outside gene matches: 3. Germline V CDR1 and CDR2: SGHDT, YYEEEE. CDR3 residues: CASSLRLAGGTDTQYF. The CDR3 nucleotides read TGTGCCAGCAGCTTGAGGCTAGCGGGAGGGACAGATACGCAGTATTTT.

The rearrangement joins TRBV7-2 to TRBJ2-7; 8 bases align to TRBD1. From germline, CDR1 is SGHTA and CDR2 FQGNSA. Germline trimming cut 7 bases from V and 2 bases from J; bases unmatched to any gene: 4. CDR3 size: 13 residues. The CDR3 sequence: CASTRTGPYEQYF. CDR3 coding DNA: TGTGCCAGCACCAGGACAGGGCCCTACGAGCAGTACTTC.

The gene calls are TRBV5-1 and TRBJ2-5; D not resolved. The J call is uncertain, as TRBJ2-7 better fits the DNA end. The length of the CDR3 is 13 residues. The germline V gene encodes CDR1 SGHRS and CDR2 YFSETQ. The CDR3 bases are TGCGCCAGCAGCTTGGATTTGTCCTACGAGCAGTACTTC. Amino acid sequence: CASSLDLSYEQYF.

The chain employs TRBV30 and TRBJ2-7; TRBD2 agrees at 11 bases. The V gene's germline CDR1 is GTSNPN and CDR2 SVGIG (reference sequence). J gave up 7 bases and V 3 bases, and 20 bases lay outside the gene matches. The CDR3 extends over 18 amino acids. CDR3 sequence reads: CAWSLRSIGSGRAPEQYF. The CDR3 DNA reads TGTGCCTGGAGCCTACGTTCCATTGGTAGCGGGAGGGCCCCGGAGCAGTACTTC.

The chain uses TRBV5-1 and TRBJ1-1; no firm D call. V was pared by 3 bases and J by 1 base, with 10 bases between. The CDR3 covers 14 residues. The germline V gene has CDR1 SGHRS and CDR2 YFSETQ. In DNA, the CDR3 is TGCGCCAGCAGCTCAGCACCAGCGAACACTGAAGCTTTCTTT. This gives the protein CASSSAPANTEAFF.

The genes are TRBV4-1 and TRBJ2-4; TRBD2 matches at 12 bases. The germline V gene encodes CDR1 MGHRA and CDR2 YSYEKL. This CDR3 is built from 20 residues. V shed 1 base and J 1 base; nucleotides not matched to a gene: 11. The CDR3 DNA reads as TGCGCCAGCAGCCAAGGAGGACTAGCGGGACCCGGGGTTGCCAAAAACATTCAGTACTTC. Translated, it gives CASSQGGLAGPGVAKNIQYF.